This TCR beta chain appears in the sequencing data of a study of metastatic and nonmetastatic thyroid tumors. Study-wide context: Thyroid patients, malignant and benign, had repertoires compared across blood and tumor or nodule tissue.

Study-level findings and limits: Significantly higher TCR beta diversity was reportedly seen in malignant thyroid tumors than benign nodules, in blood and tumor.

The CDR3 is 14 amino acids. Germline V gene lookup returns CDR1 KGHSH and CDR2 LQKENI. V was clipped by 3 bases and J by 4 bases; unmatched bases: 1. This clone was recorded many times. What it recognizes is unknown. The same CDR3 can be traced to other DNA sequences in this sample. In the source study's methods: Construction of a distant-metastasis classifier for papillary thyroid cancer relied on CDR3 differences across clinicopathological groups. Using MiXCR, TCRdb reanalyzed the PCR reads. These V and J calls originate from TCRdb's pipeline instead of the authors' own analysis. This table has tens of thousands of clones, 22% appearing once. Patients underwent thyroid surgery, and none had received any treatment before it.

Sequenced sample: blood. The chain has TRBV18 and TRBJ1-1, with 11 bases matching TRBD1. The receptor was derived from a male donor with papillary thyroid cancer or a benign thyroid nodule (not recorded which). Some clones in this sample may be carry-over from other donors' samples. The CDR3 sequence is CASSPGTGGTEAFF. The DNA of the CDR3 is TGTGCCAGCTCACCCGGGACAGGGGGCACTGAAGCTTTCTTT.